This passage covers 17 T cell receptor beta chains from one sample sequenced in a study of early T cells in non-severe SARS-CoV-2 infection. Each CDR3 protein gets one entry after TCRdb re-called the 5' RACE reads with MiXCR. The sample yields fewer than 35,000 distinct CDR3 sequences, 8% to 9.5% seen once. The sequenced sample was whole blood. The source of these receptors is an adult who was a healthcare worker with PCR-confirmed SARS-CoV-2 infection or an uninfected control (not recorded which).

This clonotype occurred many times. CDR3 in amino acids: CASSPPLLGGTGGWNYGYTF. CDR3 nucleotide sequence: TGTGCCAGCAGCCCACCCCTCTTGGGTGGGACAGGGGGTTGGAACTATGGCTACACCTTC. The chain has TRBV7-9 and TRBJ1-2; 11 nucleotides line up with TRBD1. Losses at the gene ends were 5 bases for V and 2 bases for J; bases not matched to a gene: 19. CDR3 length: 20 amino acids. Germline CDR1 and CDR2: SEHNR and FQNEAQ (reference sequence).

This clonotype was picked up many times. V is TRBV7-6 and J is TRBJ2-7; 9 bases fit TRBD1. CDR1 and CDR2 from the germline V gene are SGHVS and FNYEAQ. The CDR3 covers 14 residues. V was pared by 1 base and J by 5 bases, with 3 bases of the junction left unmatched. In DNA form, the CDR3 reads TGTGCCAGCAGCTTAGGGACAGGGGCCGACGAGCAGTACTTC. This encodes CASSLGTGADEQYF.

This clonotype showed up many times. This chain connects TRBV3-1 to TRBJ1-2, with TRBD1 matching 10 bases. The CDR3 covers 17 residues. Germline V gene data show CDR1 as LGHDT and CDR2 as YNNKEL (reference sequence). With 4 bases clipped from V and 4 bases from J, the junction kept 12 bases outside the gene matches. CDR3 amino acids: CASSRDRGRDWVYGYTF. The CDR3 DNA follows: TGTGCCAGCAGCCGAGACAGGGGGCGCGATTGGGTCTATGGCTACACCTTC.

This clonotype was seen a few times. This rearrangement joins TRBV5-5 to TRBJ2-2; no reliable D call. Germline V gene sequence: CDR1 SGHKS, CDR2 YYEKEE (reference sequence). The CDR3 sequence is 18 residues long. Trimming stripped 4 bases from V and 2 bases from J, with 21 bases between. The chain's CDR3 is CASSRDGPRRVNTGELFF. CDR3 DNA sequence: TGTGCCAGCAGCAGAGACGGACCGCGGCGTGTTAACACCGGGGAGCTGTTTTTT.

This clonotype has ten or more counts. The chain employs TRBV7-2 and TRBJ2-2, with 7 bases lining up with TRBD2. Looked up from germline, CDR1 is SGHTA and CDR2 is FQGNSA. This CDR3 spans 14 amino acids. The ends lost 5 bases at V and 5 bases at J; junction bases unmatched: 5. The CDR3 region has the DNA TGTGCCAGCAGCCCGGGAGGTGTTACCGGGGAGCTGTTTTTT. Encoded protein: CASSPGGVTGELFF.

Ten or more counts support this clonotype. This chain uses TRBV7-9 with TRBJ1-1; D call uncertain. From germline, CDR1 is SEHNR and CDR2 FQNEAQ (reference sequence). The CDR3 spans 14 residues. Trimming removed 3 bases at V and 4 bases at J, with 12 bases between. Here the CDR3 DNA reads TGTGCCAGCAGCTTGGCAGCCTCCTTCACTGAAGCTTTCTTT. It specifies CASSLAASFTEAFF.

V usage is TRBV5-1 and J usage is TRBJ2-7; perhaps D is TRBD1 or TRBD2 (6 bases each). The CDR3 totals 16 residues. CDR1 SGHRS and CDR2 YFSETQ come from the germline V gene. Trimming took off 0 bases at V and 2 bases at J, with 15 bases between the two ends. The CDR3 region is CASSLAGGGSTYEQYF. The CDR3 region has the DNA TGCGCCAGCAGCTTGGCCGGAGGGGGGTCCACCTACGAGCAGTACTTC. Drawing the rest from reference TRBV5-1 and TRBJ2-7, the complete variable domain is KAGVTQTPRYLIKTRGQQVTLSCSPISGHRSVSWYQQTPGQGLQFLFEYFSETQRNKGNFPGRFSGRQFSNSRSEMNVSTLELGDSALYLCASSLAGGGSTYEQYFGPGTRLTVT.

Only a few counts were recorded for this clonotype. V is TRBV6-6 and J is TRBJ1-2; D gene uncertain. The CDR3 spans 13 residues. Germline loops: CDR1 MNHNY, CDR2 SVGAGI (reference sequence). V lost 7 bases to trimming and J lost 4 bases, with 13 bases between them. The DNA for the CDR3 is TGTGCCAGCACCCCTGGAGCCGCCTATGGCTACACCTTC. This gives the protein CASTPGAAYGYTF.

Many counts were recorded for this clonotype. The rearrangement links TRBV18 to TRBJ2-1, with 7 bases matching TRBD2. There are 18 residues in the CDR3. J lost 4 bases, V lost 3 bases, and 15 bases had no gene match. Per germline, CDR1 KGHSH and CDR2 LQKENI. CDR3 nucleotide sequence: TGTGCCAGCTCACCCCAACCCGGGGCAGGGAGGGCATACAATGAGCAGTTCTTC. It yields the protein CASSPQPGAGRAYNEQFF.

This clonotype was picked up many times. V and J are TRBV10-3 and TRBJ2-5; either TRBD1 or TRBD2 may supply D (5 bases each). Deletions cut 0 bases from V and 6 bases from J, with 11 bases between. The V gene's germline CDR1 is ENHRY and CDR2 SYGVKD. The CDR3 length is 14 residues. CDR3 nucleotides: TGTGCCATCAGTGAGTCAGAGGGGTGGAAGACCCAGTACTTC. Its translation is CAISESEGWKTQYF.

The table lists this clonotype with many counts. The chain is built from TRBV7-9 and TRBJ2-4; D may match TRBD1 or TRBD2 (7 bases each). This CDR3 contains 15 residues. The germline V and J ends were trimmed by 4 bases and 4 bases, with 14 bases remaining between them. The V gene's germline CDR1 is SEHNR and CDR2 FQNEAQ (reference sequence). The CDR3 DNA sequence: TGTGCCAGCAGCTCCGCAGGGGGGGTGAAAAACATTCAGTACTTC. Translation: CASSSAGGVKNIQYF.

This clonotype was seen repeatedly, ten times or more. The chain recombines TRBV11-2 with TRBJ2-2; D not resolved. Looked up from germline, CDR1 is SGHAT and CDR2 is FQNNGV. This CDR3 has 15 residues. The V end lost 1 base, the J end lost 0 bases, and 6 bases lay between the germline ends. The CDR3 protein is CASSLVGANTGELFF. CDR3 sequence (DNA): TGTGCCAGCAGCTTAGTTGGGGCGAACACCGGGGAGCTGTTTTTT.

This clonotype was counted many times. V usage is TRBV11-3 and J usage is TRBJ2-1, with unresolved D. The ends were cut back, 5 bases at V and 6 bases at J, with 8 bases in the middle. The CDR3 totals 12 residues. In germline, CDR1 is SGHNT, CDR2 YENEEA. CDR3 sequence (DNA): TGTGCCAGCAGCCTTAACGGCAATGAGCAGTTCTTC. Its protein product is CASSLNGNEQFF. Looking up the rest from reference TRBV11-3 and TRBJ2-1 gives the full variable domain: EAGVVQSPRYKIIEKKQPVAFWCNPISGHNTLYWYLQNLGQGPELLIRYENEEAVDDSQLPKDRFSAERLKGVDSTLKIQPAELGDSAVYLCASSLNGNEQFFGPGTRLTVL.

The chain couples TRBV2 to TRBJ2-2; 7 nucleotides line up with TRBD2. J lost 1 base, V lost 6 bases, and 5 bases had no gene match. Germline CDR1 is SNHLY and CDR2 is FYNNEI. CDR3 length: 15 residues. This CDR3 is CASRRGGKNTGELFF. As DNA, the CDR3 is TGTGCCAGCAGGCGCGGGGGAAAGAACACCGGGGAGCTGTTTTTT. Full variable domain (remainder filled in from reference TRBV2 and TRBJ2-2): EPEVTQTPSHQVTQMGQEVILRCVPISNHLYFYWYRQILGQKVEFLVSFYNNEISEKSEIFDDQFSVERPDGSNFTLKIRSTKLEDSAMYFCASRRGGKNTGELFFGEGSRLTVL.

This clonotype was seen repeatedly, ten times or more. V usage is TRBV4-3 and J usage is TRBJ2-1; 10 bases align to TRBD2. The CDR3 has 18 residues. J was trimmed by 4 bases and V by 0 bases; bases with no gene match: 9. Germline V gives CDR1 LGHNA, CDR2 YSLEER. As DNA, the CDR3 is TGCGCCAGCAGCCAAGATATGGCTAGCGGGGGCCAATACAATGAGCAGTTCTTC. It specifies CASSQDMASGGQYNEQFF.

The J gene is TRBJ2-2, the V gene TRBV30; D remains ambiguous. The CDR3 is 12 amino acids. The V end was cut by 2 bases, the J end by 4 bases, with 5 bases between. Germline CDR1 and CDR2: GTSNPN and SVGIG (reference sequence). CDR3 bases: TGTGCCTGGAGTCGGGCCACCGGGGAGCTGTTTTTT. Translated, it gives CAWSRATGELFF.

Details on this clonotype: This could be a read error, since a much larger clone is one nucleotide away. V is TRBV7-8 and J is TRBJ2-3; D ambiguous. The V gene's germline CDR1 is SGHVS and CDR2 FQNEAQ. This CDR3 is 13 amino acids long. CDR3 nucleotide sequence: TGTCCCAGCAGTTTTACCCTTGGCGAGATGCAGTATTTT. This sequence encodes CPSSFTLGEMQYF. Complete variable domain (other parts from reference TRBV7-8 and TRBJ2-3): GAGVSQSPRYKVAKRGQDVALRCDPISGHVSLFWYQQALGQGPEFLTYFQNEAQLDKSGLPSDRFFAERPEGSVSTLKIQRTQQEDSAVYLCPSSFTLGEMQYFGPGTRLTVL.